The clone carrying this TCR beta chain was seen at least ten times. The antigen remains unidentified. The record originates from a study of T-cell reconstitution after alpha-beta-depleted transplantation in children. Findings of the study overall: The authors attributed T-cell counts and diversity one year after transplant mostly to newly produced T cells. Several hundred graft clones that had expanded were reportedly the source of alpha-beta T cells about two months after transplant. There were some patients whose high TCRbeta diversity at day 60 came from surviving recipient T cells and thymic progenitors.

Germline V gives CDR1 SGHAT, CDR2 FQNNGV. This CDR3 contains 14 residues. Trimming shortened V by 7 bases and J by 6 bases, and 19 bases separated the two germline ends. Unique molecular identifiers were incorporated when the TCRbeta library was constructed. TCRdb itself ran the PCR reads through MiXCR, one entry per CDR3 protein. The sample has hundreds of thousands of distinct CDR3 sequences; over 9.5% are singletons. This material consisted of PBMCs, taken before TCRalphabeta/CD19-depleted stem cell transplant. This chain connects TRBV11-2 to TRBJ2-7, with no clear D. The receptor was derived from a child under 10 years old with inherited bone marrow failure, due to receive a stem cell transplant. The CDR3 loop reads CASTNTRAPREQYF. The CDR3 DNA is TGTGCCAGCACTAACACCCGGGCCCCTCGCGAGCAGTACTTC.